The 28 T cell receptor beta chains presented below share a single source sample, sequenced in a study of blood T cell repertoires in COVID-19. Clones were sequenced by immunoSEQ multiplex PCR, and TCRdb holds only the in-frame ones, with some missing. The repertoire consists of 300,000 to 350,000 clones, with 87% occurring once and the leading ten covering roughly 6%. Sequenced: peripheral blood. Every receptor here comes from a woman between 50 and 59 years old with COVID-19, enrolled during active disease.

The J gene is TRBJ2-1, the V gene TRBV18, with TRBD2 matching 12 bases. Germline values: CDR1 KGHSH, CDR2 LQKENI. The J segment lost 7 bases and the V segment lost 6 bases, leaving 16 bases of the junction unmatched. The CDR3 has 18 residues. CDR3 coding DNA: TGTGCCAGCTCGCCCTCCCCCCTGACTAGCGGGAGCCCGAATGAGCAGTTCTTC. The encoded protein is CASSPSPLTSGSPNEQFF. Combining the CDR3 with reference TRBV18 and TRBJ2-1 gives the whole variable domain NAGVMQNPRHLVRRRGQEARLRCSPMKGHSHVYWYRQLPEEGLKFMVYLQKENIIDESGMPKERFSAEFPKEGPSILRIQQVVRGDSAAYFCASSPSPLTSGSPNEQFFGPGTRLTVL.

This clone was counted between two and nine times. The chain combines TRBV7-9 with TRBJ2-7; TRBD2 agrees at 8 bases. This CDR3 is built from 13 residues. Germline V gene lookup returns CDR1 SEHNR and CDR2 FQNEAQ (reference sequence). Trimming cost V 10 bases and J 10 bases; bases outside gene matches: 15. CDR3 region: CATMVGREGEQYF. CDR3 coding DNA: TGTGCCACTATGGTCGGACGGGAGGGCGAACAGTACTTC.

This clone was seen a handful of times. The V and J genes are TRBV19 and TRBJ2-7; 8 bases are a match to TRBD2. Trimming removed 4 bases from V and 3 bases from J; junction bases left unmatched: 11. This CDR3 is built from 16 residues. Germline lookup yields CDR1 LNHDA and CDR2 SQIVND (reference sequence). The CDR3 sequence is CASSTDPGLGLYEQYF. The CDR3 nucleotides are TGTGCCAGTAGTACCGATCCGGGACTAGGGCTCTACGAGCAGTACTTC.

The rearrangement joins TRBV19 to TRBJ1-5, with TRBD1 matching 8 bases. This CDR3 spans 17 amino acids. In germline, CDR1 is LNHDA, CDR2 SQIVND (reference sequence). J gave up 3 bases and V 1 base, and 8 bases lay outside the gene matches. CDR3 sequence (DNA): TGTGCCAGTAGTATAGGAGGGGCAGGGGGCATCAATCAGCCCCAGCATTTT. It yields the protein CASSIGGAGGINQPQHF.

This rearrangement joins TRBV7-6 to TRBJ2-7, with D perhaps matching TRBD2 (6 bases). V gave up 3 bases and J gave up 2 bases, with 14 bases separating them. This CDR3 comprises 15 residues. The V gene's germline CDR1 is SGHVS and CDR2 FNYEAQ. The CDR3 is CASSLGTGLTYEQYF. Written as DNA, the CDR3 is TGTGCCAGCAGCTTGGGTACAGGACTAACCTACGAGCAGTACTTC.

The V call is TRBV18, the J call TRBJ1-5; D is possibly TRBD1 (5 bases). V was clipped by 6 bases and J by 2 bases, with 14 bases between them. The CDR3 contains 15 residues. The germline gives CDR1 KGHSH, CDR2 LQKENI. The CDR3 reads CASSPDSLRNQPQHF. The CDR3 DNA reads as TGTGCCAGCTCTCCCGACAGTCTGCGCAATCAGCCCCAGCATTTT.

The V and J genes are TRBV24-1 and TRBJ2-3; TRBD1 is a possible D gene (6 bases). Germline V gene data show CDR1 as KGHDR and CDR2 as SFDVKD. The CDR3 covers 16 residues. Trimming left V 5 bases short and J 5 bases short, with 19 bases between. The CDR3 sequence is CATSAFPGRGEDTQYF. The DNA for the CDR3 is TGTGCCACCAGTGCCTTTCCGGGCAGGGGAGAAGATACGCAGTATTTT.

This chain joins TRBV3-1 (or the pseudogene TRBV3-2) and TRBJ2-4; 13 bases line up with TRBD2. The length of the CDR3 is 18 residues. The V segment lost 1 base and the J segment 1 base; nucleotides outside the gene matches: 4. Germline V gene sequence: CDR1 LGHDT, CDR2 YNNKEL (reference sequence). In DNA, the CDR3 is TGTGCCAGCAGCCAAGGACTAGCGGGAGGTTCGGCCAAAAACATTCAGTACTTC. It translates to CASSQGLAGGSAKNIQYF.

This clone came up a few times. This chain joins TRBV4-3 and TRBJ1-1, with unresolved D. Germline V lookup: CDR1 LGHNA, CDR2 YSLEER. The CDR3 is made up of 16 amino acids. The germline V and J ends were trimmed by 1 base and 4 bases, with 16 bases remaining between them. CDR3 amino acids: CASSQGRRLRSTEAFF. CDR3 in DNA: TGCGCCAGCAGCCAAGGTCGGCGACTCCGAAGCACTGAAGCTTTCTTT.

This clone was counted between two and nine times. This chain links TRBV30 with TRBJ2-7, with 7 nucleotides matching TRBD2. The CDR3 is made up of 11 amino acids. CDR1 is GTSNPN, CDR2 SVGIG, per germline (reference sequence). V lost 4 bases to trimming and J lost 3 bases; unmatched junction nucleotides: 0. The CDR3 DNA reads as TGTGCCTGGACTAGCGGCTACGAGCAGTACTTC. This translates into CAWTSGYEQYF.

The chain couples TRBV7-9 to TRBJ1-1, with D unclear. V was shortened by 0 bases and J by 7 bases, with 6 bases between the two germline ends. CDR3 length equals 12 residues. Looked up from germline, CDR1 is SEHNR and CDR2 is FQNEAQ (reference sequence). The CDR3 nucleotides are TGTGCCAGCAGCTTAGCATCCGGTGAAGCTTTCTTT. This encodes CASSLASGEAFF.

The chain has TRBV24-1 and TRBJ2-1; a weak D match, TRBD2 (5 bases). Trimming left V 1 base short and J 4 bases short, with 13 bases between. CDR3 length equals 16 residues. Germline lookup yields CDR1 KGHDR and CDR2 SFDVKD. The CDR3: CATSDLVPEGYNEQFF. The CDR3 coding sequence is TGTGCCACCAGTGATTTAGTCCCTGAGGGATACAATGAGCAGTTCTTC.

The chain is built from TRBV9 and TRBJ2-5; tentatively, D is TRBD2 (5 bases). Trimming left V 3 bases short and J 1 base short, with 13 bases between. CDR3 length: 15 amino acids. The germline V gene has CDR1 SGDLS and CDR2 YYNGEE. This CDR3 reads CASSGERISQETQYF. In DNA form, the CDR3 reads TGTGCCAGCAGCGGGGAGCGGATAAGCCAAGAGACCCAGTACTTC.

The rearrangement uses TRBV4-3 and TRBJ2-2; 9 nucleotides agree with TRBD2. From germline, CDR1 is LGHNA and CDR2 YSLEER. J gave up 4 bases and V 0 bases, and 6 bases lay outside the gene matches. This CDR3 contains 17 residues. This CDR3 reads CASSQEWTSVLTGELFF. In DNA, the CDR3 is TGCGCCAGCAGCCAAGAGTGGACTAGCGTCCTCACCGGGGAGCTGTTTTTT.

The chain joins TRBV4-1 to TRBJ2-7; 11 nucleotides align to TRBD2. V was clipped by 4 bases and J by 3 bases; unmatched bases: 5. The CDR3 is made up of 15 amino acids. CDR1 is MGHRA, CDR2 YSYEKL, per germline. The CDR3 DNA reads as TGCGCCAGCAGCCTTGGACTAGCGGGCCTCTACGAGCAGTACTTC. Amino acid sequence: CASSLGLAGLYEQYF.

The chain joins TRBV7-2 to TRBJ2-3; TRBD2 aligns across 9 bases. V trimming: 3 bases; J trimming: 5 bases; junction bases outside the gene matches: 9. The germline CDR1 and CDR2 sequences are SGHTA and FQGNSA. This CDR3 is built from 16 residues. Written as DNA, the CDR3 is TGTGCCAGCAGCTTGGGCGGGAGGGCCCGGGGAGATACGCAGTATTTT. Its translation: CASSLGGRARGDTQYF.

This chain links TRBV3-1 (or the pseudogene TRBV3-2) with TRBJ2-5; 8 nucleotides agree with TRBD1. The V and J ends lost 4 bases and 3 bases, in that order; junction bases with no gene match: 1. The CDR3 has 13 residues. Per the germline V gene, CDR1 is LGHDT and CDR2 is YNNKEL (reference sequence). The CDR3 coding sequence is TGTGCCAGCAGCCGACAGGGGAAAGAGACCCAGTACTTC. It encodes CASSRQGKETQYF.

The chain is built from TRBV4-1 and TRBJ2-5; 9 bases fit TRBD1. CDR1 is MGHRA and CDR2 is YSYEKL in the germline V gene. There are 15 residues in the CDR3. J gave up 5 bases and V 5 bases, and 9 bases lay outside the gene matches. CDR3 in DNA: TGCGCCAGCAGCGGCTGGGACAGGGTTGGGGAGACCCAGTACTTC. Its translation: CASSGWDRVGETQYF.

This clone was seen only once. CDR3 nucleotide sequence: TGTGCCAGCATCCAAGAGCGGGCGACCTACGAGCAGTACTTC. Translation: CASIQERATYEQYF. The chain recombines TRBV2 with TRBJ2-7; a possible D gene is TRBD2 (6 bases). This CDR3 has 14 residues. The germline gives CDR1 SNHLY, CDR2 FYNNEI. Trimming shortened V by 7 bases and J by 2 bases, and 15 bases separated the two germline ends.

The V call is TRBV19, the J call TRBJ1-5, with D tentatively TRBD1 (6 bases). Germline assignment: CDR1 LNHDA and CDR2 SQIVND (reference sequence). The V end lost 6 bases, the J end lost 3 bases, and 12 bases lay between the germline ends. The CDR3 totals 14 residues. This CDR3 is CASRTQGFNQPQHF. The CDR3 DNA reads as TGTGCCAGTAGGACCCAGGGGTTCAATCAGCCCCAGCATTTT.

V gene TRBV5-1 combines with J gene TRBJ2-3; a weak D match, TRBD2 (6 bases). This CDR3 region has 15 residues. V shed 0 bases and J shed 2 bases, with 10 bases lying between them. Germline CDR1 is SGHRS and CDR2 is YFSETQ. CDR3 sequence reads: CASSLGGTNTDTQYF. CDR3 bases: TGCGCCAGCAGCTTGGGCGGGACCAACACAGATACGCAGTATTTT.

The chain uses TRBV7-2 and TRBJ1-1; 8 bases map to TRBD1. Germline trimming cut 6 bases from V and 7 bases from J; bases unmatched to any gene: 13. This CDR3 comprises 15 residues. Germline CDR1 and CDR2: SGHTA and FQGNSA. The CDR3 region is CASSPSGGGVFEAFF. The CDR3 DNA reads as TGTGCCAGCAGTCCATCAGGGGGCGGCGTGTTTGAAGCTTTCTTT.

The V call is TRBV7-9, the J call TRBJ2-7; 10 positions match TRBD2. In germline, CDR1 is SEHNR, CDR2 FQNEAQ (reference sequence). J was trimmed by 4 bases and V by 5 bases; bases with no gene match: 17. This CDR3 spans 18 amino acids. CDR3 protein: CASSPGEGLAGAWYEQYF. For the CDR3, the DNA is TGTGCCAGCAGCCCCGGCGAGGGTCTAGCGGGAGCGTGGTACGAGCAGTACTTC.

This clone has a single count. V gene TRBV19 combines with J gene TRBJ1-2; D is perhaps TRBD1 (5 bases). This CDR3 spans 12 amino acids. V dropped 7 bases and J dropped 5 bases, with 11 bases sitting between them. Germline-derived CDR1 and CDR2 are LNHDA and SQIVND (reference sequence). In DNA, the CDR3 is TGTGCCAGTACCCCAGGGATTTATGGCTACACCTTC. It translates to CASTPGIYGYTF.

The rearrangement uses TRBV19 and TRBJ1-6, with TRBD1 matching 9 bases. This CDR3 has 15 amino acids. Losses at the gene ends were 3 bases for V and 7 bases for J; bases not matched to a gene: 4. Germline CDR1 reads LNHDA; CDR2 reads SQIVND (reference sequence). The DNA for the CDR3 is TGTGCCAGTAGTATGGGGACAGGGTGGAATTCACCCCTCCACTTT. Translation: CASSMGTGWNSPLHF.

This clone has more than one count but fewer than ten. This chain connects TRBV5-1 to TRBJ1-6; D may be TRBD1 (6 bases). The germline V and J ends were trimmed by 4 bases and 7 bases, with 12 bases remaining between them. The length of the CDR3 is 14 residues. Germline V gives CDR1 SGHRS, CDR2 YFSETQ. Here the CDR3 DNA reads TGCGCCAGCAGCAAACAGGGTGACAATTCACCCCTCCACTTT. Translation: CASSKQGDNSPLHF.

CDR3 in amino acids: CASSSGVLQGTETQYF. The CDR3 nucleotides read TGTGCCAGCAGCTCAGGAGTCCTACAGGGCACGGAGACCCAGTACTTC. The chain couples TRBV11-2 to TRBJ2-5, with D perhaps matching TRBD1 (6 bases). The CDR3 is 16 residues long. V lost 4 bases and J lost 5, with 20 bases in between. Germline V gene data show CDR1 as SGHAT and CDR2 as FQNNGV.

V usage is TRBV12-3 or TRBV12-4 and J usage is TRBJ2-3; 8 bases agree with TRBD2. This CDR3 spans 13 amino acids. Trimming cost V 6 bases and J 1 base; bases outside gene matches: 0. DNA for the CDR3: TGTGCCAGCAGACTAGCGGGCACAGATACGCAGTATTTT. It specifies CASRLAGTDTQYF.